These 14 T cell receptor beta chains originate from one sample sequenced in a study of vaccination and CD4 T cells after COVID-19. TCRdb re-called the PCR reads through MiXCR, storing one row per CDR3 protein. The profile covers fewer than 25,000 distinct CDR3 sequences, with under 65% appearing a single time and roughly 1% taken by the ten largest. Sequenced material: CD4+ T cells from blood, taken before SARS-CoV-2 vaccination. These receptors all come from a human donor who had recovered from COVID-19.

This chain links TRBV19 with TRBJ1-1, with 12 positions matching TRBD1. Germline CDR1 reads LNHDA; CDR2 reads SQIVND (reference sequence). J was trimmed by 7 bases and V by 6 bases; bases with no gene match: 9. This CDR3 is built from 15 residues. CDR3 region: CASRLRDRGLREAFF. DNA of the CDR3: TGTGCCAGTAGACTCCGGGACAGGGGGCTCCGTGAAGCTTTCTTT. Combining the CDR3 with reference TRBV19 and TRBJ1-1 gives the whole variable domain DGGITQSPKYLFRKEGQNVTLSCEQNLNHDAMYWYRQDPGQGLRLIYYSQIVNDFQKGDIAEGYSVSREKKESFPLTVTSAQKNPTAFYLCASRLRDRGLREAFFGQGTRLTVV.

The genes are TRBV19 and TRBJ2-7, with D unclear. Per germline, CDR1 LNHDA and CDR2 SQIVND (reference sequence). CDR3 length: 11 residues. With 4 bases removed from V and 5 bases from J, the gap between germline ends came to 6 bases. The CDR3 sequence: CASSNMDEQYF. The CDR3 nucleotides read TGTGCCAGTAGTAACATGGACGAGCAGTACTTC.

The genes are TRBV4-3 and TRBJ2-6, with D perhaps TRBD1 (6 bases). Germline-derived CDR1 and CDR2 are LGHNA and YSLEER. This CDR3 comprises 16 residues. V lost 4 bases and J 2 bases, leaving 12 bases between the germline ends. The CDR3 spells CASSPEAGAGANVLTF. The DNA for the CDR3 is TGCGCCAGCAGCCCAGAAGCAGGGGCTGGGGCCAACGTCCTGACTTTC.

This clonotype has a handful of counts. Here the CDR3 reads CASIQRYSGTQMLYTQYF. The CDR3 DNA follows: TGTGCCAGCATACAGAGGTACTCGGGGACCCAAATGCTTTATACGCAGTATTTT. The chain recombines TRBV27 with TRBJ2-3, with D perhaps being TRBD1 or TRBD2 (5 bases each). The CDR3 is made up of 18 amino acids. V gave up 7 bases and J gave up 7 bases, with 30 bases separating them. The V gene's germline CDR1 is MNHEY and CDR2 SMNVEV (reference sequence).

The chain links TRBV19 to TRBJ1-2; 8 nucleotides agree with TRBD1. Germline values: CDR1 LNHDA, CDR2 SQIVND (reference sequence). V lost 5 bases to trimming and J lost 7 bases; unmatched junction nucleotides: 9. CDR3 length: 14 amino acids. CDR3 region: CASSATRGRPGYTF. In DNA, the CDR3 is TGTGCCAGTAGTGCGACCAGGGGGCGACCTGGCTACACCTTC. The entire variable domain, with the rest obtained from reference TRBV19 and TRBJ1-2, is as follows: DGGITQSPKYLFRKEGQNVTLSCEQNLNHDAMYWYRQDPGQGLRLIYYSQIVNDFQKGDIAEGYSVSREKKESFPLTVTSAQKNPTAFYLCASSATRGRPGYTFGSGTRLTVV.

V and J are TRBV7-6 and TRBJ2-2; D perhaps matches TRBD2 (5 bases). V dropped 2 bases and J dropped 0 bases, with 10 bases sitting between them. The CDR3 contains 16 residues. Germline CDR1 and CDR2: SGHVS and FNYEAQ. The CDR3 DNA sequence: TGTGCCAGCAGCTTACGGTCGGACTCGAACACCGGGGAGCTGTTTTTT. This translates into CASSLRSDSNTGELFF.

The rearrangement links TRBV6-2 or TRBV6-3 to TRBJ2-6; D is undetermined. Deletions cut 1 base from V and 3 bases from J, with 4 bases between. Per germline, CDR1 MNHEY and CDR2 SVGEGT. This CDR3 is built from 14 residues. The CDR3 is CASSYWGGANVLTF. As DNA, the CDR3 is TGTGCCAGCAGTTACTGGGGTGGGGCCAACGTCCTGACTTTC.

The chain combines TRBV12-3 or TRBV12-4 with TRBJ1-1, with 7 positions matching TRBD1. The trim removed 6 bases at V and 7 bases at J, leaving 14 bases unmatched. CDR3 length: 15 amino acids. The CDR3 sequence: CASSQNRGREGEAFF. For the CDR3, the DNA is TGTGCCAGCAGCCAAAACAGGGGTCGTGAAGGTGAAGCTTTCTTT.

The chain combines TRBV27 with TRBJ2-7, with D uncertain. Trimming shortened V by 5 bases and J by 1 base, and 15 bases separated the two germline ends. This CDR3 is built from 15 residues. Germline V CDR1 and CDR2: MNHEY, SMNVEV (reference sequence). CDR3 sequence reads: CASSTLYSSSYEQYF. CDR3 coding DNA: TGTGCCAGCAGTACCCTGTACAGTTCATCCTACGAGCAGTACTTC.

This chain joins TRBV20-1 and TRBJ2-1; TRBD2 matches at 9 bases. This CDR3 spans 17 amino acids. The V gene end was trimmed by 6 bases and the J gene end by 2 bases; junction bases not matched to a gene: 14. Germline V gene sequence: CDR1 DFQATT, CDR2 SNEGSKA (reference sequence). DNA of the CDR3: TGCAGTGCGTACGACCGGGGGGCTAGCGGGACCTACAATGAGCAGTTCTTC. Protein sequence: CSAYDRGASGTYNEQFF.

This clonotype was detected a few times. The chain is built from TRBV20-1 and TRBJ2-5, with TRBD2 matching 7 bases. The CDR3 is made up of 15 amino acids. Trimming at V came to 0 bases and at J to 1 base, leaving 5 bases not matched to a gene. The germline CDR1 and CDR2 sequences are DFQATT and SNEGSKA (reference sequence). The CDR3 here is CSARDGGGSQETQYF. The DNA for the CDR3 is TGCAGTGCTAGAGATGGCGGCGGGAGCCAAGAGACCCAGTACTTC.

The rearrangement links TRBV5-6 to TRBJ2-7; weak D call: TRBD1 (6 bases). Germline CDR1 and CDR2: SGHDT and YYEEEE. This CDR3 comprises 15 residues. The V end lost 4 bases, the J end lost 4 bases, and 18 bases lay between the germline ends. The CDR3 loop is CASSLPDSRGYEQYF. CDR3 in DNA: TGTGCCAGCAGCCTACCGGACAGCCGGGGTTACGAGCAGTACTTC.

This chain joins TRBV7-2 and TRBJ2-3, with 7 bases fitting TRBD2. V dropped 5 bases and J dropped 2; count of bases not matched to a gene: 7. Germline values: CDR1 SGHTA, CDR2 FQGNSA. This CDR3 region has 15 residues. CDR3 nucleotides: TGTGCCAGCAGCCCTTGGCGGGGGACCACAGATACGCAGTATTTT. Translation: CASSPWRGTTDTQYF.

The rearrangement uses TRBV6-5 and TRBJ2-7; 10 nucleotides align to TRBD2. V dropped 0 bases and J dropped 7; count of bases not matched to a gene: 6. The CDR3 consists of 15 residues. The germline V gene has CDR1 MNHEY and CDR2 SVGAGI. CDR3 loop: CASSYSPSGSGEQYF. CDR3 coding DNA: TGTGCCAGCAGTTACTCGCCTAGCGGGAGTGGAGAGCAGTACTTC.